Listed below are T cell receptor beta chains from one sample, sequenced in a study of blood T cells in healthy people across ages. TCRdb reanalysed the 5' RACE reads using MiXCR and keeps one entry per CDR3 protein. The profile shows around 600,000 distinct CDR3 sequences, roughly 48% of them singletons. The sample taken for sequencing was blood. The receptor set was obtained from an elderly man in good health. CDR3s include the opening cysteine and the closing phenylalanine or tryptophan. The D gene is left open where the match is weak. The size of a clone is reported for some rows only, either as once, few or many, or as a class for expanded clones.

j_call	v_call	clone_size	d_call	cdr3_aa	cdr3_nt
TRBJ1-6	TRBV28	NA	TRBD1	CASSLYSTGYNSPLHF	TGTGCCAGCAGTTTATACTCGACAGGGTATAATTCACCCCTCCACTTT
TRBJ2-1	TRBV20-1	NA	TRBD2	CSASPGLAAAEQFF	TGCAGTGCTAGCCCGGGACTAGCGGCTGCAGAGCAGTTCTTC
TRBJ1-2	TRBV28	few	NA	CASSLMGTGYGYTF	TGTGCCAGCAGTTTGATGGGCACAGGCTATGGCTACACCTTC
TRBJ2-1	TRBV29-1	NA	TRBD2	CSVPGLAEYNEQFF	TGCAGCGTTCCGGGACTAGCGGAGTACAATGAGCAGTTCTTC
TRBJ2-3	TRBV10-2	few	TRBD2	CASITREESTDTQYF	TGCGCCAGCATTACCCGGGAGGAATCCACAGATACGCAGTATTTT
TRBJ2-1	TRBV7-6	few	NA	CASSSGNRNNEQFF	TGTGCCAGCAGCTCGGGTAATCGGAACAATGAGCAGTTCTTC
TRBJ2-6	TRBV20-1	NA	NA	CSARWGRSGANVLTF	TGCAGTGCTAGATGGGGCCGCTCTGGGGCCAACGTCCTGACTTTC
TRBJ1-1	TRBV5-6	NA	TRBD1	CASSPRTGFMNTEAFF	TGTGCCAGCAGCCCGAGGACAGGGTTCATGAACACTGAAGCTTTCTTT
TRBJ2-3	TRBV6-6	many	TRBD2	CASSSQLAGGPPGTDTQYF	TGTGCCAGCAGCTCCCAACTAGCGGGGGGGCCCCCTGGCACAGATACGCAGTATTTT
TRBJ2-7	TRBV6-5	many	TRBD2	CASSYAGVGEQYF	TGTGCCAGCAGTTACGCGGGAGTGGGAGAGCAGTACTTC
TRBJ1-1	TRBV29-1	few	NA	CSGGQFGTEAFF	TGCAGCGGCGGACAATTTGGTACTGAAGCTTTCTTT
TRBJ1-1	TRBV6-5	NA	NA	CASSYPMGQGTEAFF	TGTGCCAGCAGTTACCCTATGGGGCAGGGCACTGAAGCTTTCTTT
TRBJ2-7	TRBV20-1	NA	NA	CSARASFGEQYF	TGCAGTGCTAGAGCCAGTTTTGGGGAGCAGTACTTC
TRBJ2-1	TRBV20-1	NA	TRBD2	CSVSQGLAELQETQFF	TGCAGTGTCAGTCAAGGGCTAGCGGAGTTACAAGAGACCCAGTTCTTC
TRBJ2-5	TRBV9	NA	NA	CASSVRWGGQTQYF	TGTGCCAGCAGCGTAAGGTGGGGGGGCCAGACCCAGTACTTC
TRBJ2-6	TRBV4-3	many	NA	CASSHNQGSGANVLTF	TGCGCCAGCAGCCACAATCAGGGTTCTGGGGCCAACGTCCTGACTTTC
TRBJ2-5	TRBV20-1	NA	NA	CSAWTVGQETRYF	TGCAGTGCTTGGACAGTAGGTCAAGAGACCCGGTACTTC
TRBJ2-5	TRBV20-1	NA	NA	CSARGQLGWETQYF	TGCAGTGCTAGAGGGCAGTTGGGGTGGGAGACCCAGTACTTC
TRBJ1-5	TRBV28	NA	NA	CASSWTVSNQPQHF	TGTGCCAGCAGTTGGACAGTTAGCAATCAGCCCCAGCATTTT
TRBJ2-2	TRBV14	NA	NA	CASSQEALRNWNAGELFF	TGTGCCAGCAGCCAAGAAGCGCTTCGGAACTGGAACGCCGGGGAGCTGTTTTTT
TRBJ1-2	TRBV14	NA	TRBD1	CASSLGQGAPYYGYTF	TGTGCCAGCAGCTTGGGACAGGGGGCCCCTTACTATGGCTACACCTTC
TRBJ1-2	TRBV12-3/TRBV12-4	NA	NA	CASSPNRATINYGYTF	TGTGCCAGCAGCCCCAACCGGGCCACCATTAACTATGGCTACACCTTC
TRBJ2-7	TRBV12-3/TRBV12-4	NA	TRBD2	CASRRSGAYEQYF	TGTGCCAGCAGGCGAAGCGGGGCCTACGAGCAGTACTTC
TRBJ2-1	TRBV25-1	NA	TRBD2	CTSSGTSGPFWDEQFF	TGTACCAGCAGTGGGACTAGCGGCCCCTTTTGGGATGAGCAGTTCTTC
TRBJ2-1	TRBV9	NA	TRBD2	CASSGETSGRSGGSEQFF	TGTGCCAGCAGCGGAGAGACTAGCGGGAGGTCCGGGGGCTCGGAGCAGTTCTTC
TRBJ2-1	TRBV28	NA	TRBD2	CASRVGLAYNEQFF	TGTGCCAGCAGGGTGGGACTAGCTTACAATGAGCAGTTCTTC
TRBJ2-3	TRBV4-3	NA	NA	CASSPNDRGTDTQYF	TGCGCCAGCAGCCCGAATGATCGGGGAACAGATACGCAGTATTTT
TRBJ2-3	TRBV6-2/TRBV6-3	few	NA	CASSYSRSPHLSTQYF	TGTGCCAGCAGTTACTCGCGGTCCCCGCATCTGTCTACGCAGTATTTT
TRBJ2-7	TRBV4-3	few	TRBD2	CASSRRGGTSGDHSYEQYF	TGCGCCAGCAGCCGGCGAGGGGGGACTAGCGGGGATCATTCCTACGAGCAGTACTTC
TRBJ2-1	TRBV7-2	few	NA	CASSLTGTYNEQFF	TGTGCCAGCAGCTTGACGGGGACATACAATGAGCAGTTCTTC
TRBJ2-7	TRBV21-1	NA	NA	CASSKTGVPSEQYF	TGTGCCAGCAGCAAGACAGGGGTCCCTTCTGAGCAGTACTTC
TRBJ2-7	TRBV28	NA	TRBD2	CASSPPSGIYEQYF	TGTGCCAGCAGTCCTCCTAGCGGAATCTACGAGCAGTACTTC
TRBJ1-5	TRBV20-1	NA	NA	CSARRGADQPQHF	TGCAGTGCTAGGAGGGGTGCTGATCAGCCCCAGCATTTT
TRBJ2-5	TRBV4-1	NA	NA	CASSQDVYGTSQETQYF	TGCGCCAGCAGCCAAGATGTGTATGGGACGTCCCAAGAGACCCAGTACTTC
TRBJ1-2	TRBV9	few	NA	CASSVVGGYGYTF	TGTGCCAGCAGCGTAGTAGGGGGCTATGGCTACACCTTC
TRBJ2-5	TRBV7-2	few	NA	CASRGAGETQYF	TGTGCCAGTCGAGGGGCTGGAGAGACCCAGTACTTC
TRBJ2-3	TRBV4-3	NA	TRBD2	CANSQTPGLAATDTQYF	TGCGCCAACAGCCAAACCCCGGGACTAGCGGCAACAGATACGCAGTATTTT
TRBJ2-3	TRBV20-1	few	TRBD2	CSADRGLATDTQYF	TGCAGTGCCGACCGTGGACTAGCGACAGATACGCAGTATTTT
TRBJ2-3	TRBV5-1	once	TRBD2	CASTLGSGGRSDTQYF	TGCGCCAGCACCTTGGGGAGCGGGGGGCGGTCAGATACGCAGTATTTT
TRBJ1-2	TRBV14	NA	NA	CASSQLSSRDGRNLNYGYTF	TGTGCCAGCAGCCAACTCTCCTCCCGGGACGGCAGGAACCTGAACTATGGCTACACCTTC
TRBJ1-2	TRBV5-1	NA	TRBD1	CASSSNPDRVYGYTF	TGCGCCAGCAGCTCCAACCCAGACAGGGTCTATGGCTACACCTTC
TRBJ2-1	TRBV12-3/TRBV12-4	NA	TRBD1	CASSLTRQGAENEQFF	TGTGCCAGCAGTTTAACTCGACAGGGGGCGGAAAATGAGCAGTTCTTC
TRBJ1-1	TRBV27	NA	NA	CASRSSNTEAFF	TGTGCCAGCAGAAGTAGTAACACTGAAGCTTTCTTT
TRBJ2-5	TRBV6-5	many	TRBD2	CASSYGAGEETQYF	TGTGCCAGCAGTTACGGAGCGGGAGAAGAGACCCAGTACTTC
TRBJ2-6	TRBV5-1	once	NA	CASSLLTAAGANVQTF	TGCGCCAGCAGCCTCCTGACAGCGGCTGGGGCCAACGTCCAGACTTTC
TRBJ2-2	TRBV6-5	many	TRBD1	CASRNTGANTGELFF	TGTGCCAGCAGAAATACAGGGGCGAACACCGGGGAGCTGTTTTTT
TRBJ2-2	TRBV7-2	NA	TRBD2	CASSFGSGRTGELFF	TGTGCCAGCAGCTTCGGTAGCGGGAGGACCGGGGAGCTGTTTTTT
TRBJ1-4	TRBV5-1	few	NA	CASSLVGRTNEKLFF	TGCGCCAGCAGCTTGGTAGGGCGGACTAATGAAAAACTGTTTTTT
TRBJ2-3	TRBV9	few	NA	CASSIGQLTDTQYF	TGTGCCAGCAGCATAGGACAACTCACAGATACGCAGTATTTT
TRBJ2-1	TRBV11-1	once	NA	CASSLALGVAYNEQFF	TGTGCCAGCAGCTTAGCGCTAGGGGTCGCCTACAATGAGCAGTTCTTC
TRBJ2-1	TRBV18	many	TRBD2	CASSPRSGGAPNEQFF	TGTGCCAGCTCACCACGAAGCGGGGGTGCCCCCAATGAGCAGTTCTTC
TRBJ1-2	TRBV7-2	NA	TRBD1	CASSKRTGQESYTF	TGTGCCAGCAGCAAAAGGACGGGACAGGAGAGCTACACCTTC
TRBJ2-1	TRBV2	many	NA	CASSVSHEQFF	TGTGCCAGCAGTGTCAGTCATGAGCAGTTCTTC
TRBJ2-5	TRBV7-2	NA	NA	CASSLSPDLGQYF	TGTGCCAGCAGCTTATCCCCTGACCTCGGGCAGTACTTC
TRBJ2-3	TRBV12-3/TRBV12-4	NA	TRBD2	CASSLLAGRAGDTQYF	TGTGCCAGCAGTTTATTAGCGGGACGAGCTGGAGATACGCAGTATTTT